The TCR beta chain described here comes from a study of cytomegalovirus exposure and HLA in healthy donors. The protocol was immunoSEQ multiplex PCR, while the TCRdb copy is restricted to in-frame clones and leaves out a portion. The sample has fewer than 250,000 clones, 85% to 90% seen once. The V and J ends lost 6 bases and 3 bases respectively, with 18 bases between them. Per the germline V gene, CDR1 is MNHNY and CDR2 is SVGAGI (reference sequence). This CDR3 is 16 amino acids long. What was sequenced was PBMCs. The chain combines TRBV6-6 with TRBJ1-3; no firm D call. The TCR was taken from a man between 18 and 29 years old in good health and CMV-seronegative. The CDR3 here is CASSHTLGGSGNTIYF. CDR3 sequence (DNA): TGTGCCAGCAGCCACACCTTAGGAGGCAGTGGAAACACCATATATTTT.